What follows are 5 T cell receptor beta chains derived from one specimen sequenced in a study of a mutant IDH1 vaccine in newly diagnosed glioma. Only in-frame clones appear in the TCRdb table, and some are missing; sequencing was by immunoSEQ multiplex PCR. The sample has about 60,000 clones, about nine tenths seen once. These receptors' targets are unknown. Sample time point: week 35, safety follow-up. Doses comprised 300 ug of mutant IDH1 20-mer peptide each, plus topical imiquimod. The specimen comprised PBMCs, sampled from a glioma patient whose treatment included an IDH1 peptide vaccine. Source of these receptors: a man aged 35-49 years with glioma.

The count of this clone is one. The chain recombines TRBV19 with TRBJ2-7; D not certain. The CDR3 has 11 amino acids. Trimming took off 7 bases at V and 4 bases at J, with 8 bases between the two ends. Germline V gene sequence: CDR1 LNHDA, CDR2 SQIVND (reference sequence). CDR3 nucleotides: TGTGCCAGTAACGACGGATACGAGCAGTACTTC. Residues: CASNDGYEQYF.

The chain has TRBV19 and TRBJ2-2; TRBD1 matches 7 bases. The CDR3 is made up of 14 amino acids. Trimming took 10 bases from V and 7 from J; bases not matched to a gene: 12. Germline V gene sequence: CDR1 LNHDA, CDR2 SQIVND (reference sequence). CDR3 loop: CATRGQNLFGELFF. The CDR3 bases are TGTGCCACCAGGGGACAGAACCTTTTCGGGGAGCTGTTTTTT.

This clone was counted once. V is TRBV9 and J is TRBJ1-1; D might be TRBD1 (5 bases). Per the germline V gene, CDR1 is SGDLS and CDR2 is YYNGEE. The CDR3 has 16 amino acids. V shed 0 bases and J shed 3 bases, with 15 bases lying between them. Written as DNA, the CDR3 is TGTGCCAGCAGCGTAGTAAGGGATTTGGGGGACACTGAAGCTTTCTTT. Translation: CASSVVRDLGDTEAFF.

The rearrangement uses TRBV7-9 and TRBJ2-7, with 9 bases identical to TRBD1. Germline trimming cut 2 bases from V and 6 bases from J; bases unmatched to any gene: 11. The CDR3 covers 16 residues. The germline CDR1 and CDR2 sequences are SEHNR and FQNEAQ (reference sequence). The CDR3 region is CASSLLAGTGYGEQYF. The CDR3 DNA reads as TGTGCCAGCAGCTTACTAGCTGGGACAGGGTACGGCGAGCAGTACTTC.

The chain recombines TRBV6-1 with TRBJ1-3, with 7 bases aligning to TRBD1. The germline V gene has CDR1 MNHNS and CDR2 SASEGT. V gave up 6 bases and J gave up 6 bases; unmatched junction bases: 5. The CDR3 loop spans 13 amino acids. The CDR3 coding sequence is TGTGCCAGCAGGGGACAGAATATAAACACCATATATTTT. Protein product: CASRGQNINTIYF.